This T cell receptor beta chain stems from a study of cytomegalovirus exposure and HLA in healthy donors (dated by TCRdb to 2016 to 2017). For context, the study as a whole: An earlier analysis of roughly 610 of the donors reported roughly 300 Gb of sequence data and around 100 million unique TCR beta sequences obtained from about 200 million T cells. Approximately 300 gigabases of sequencing data and tens of millions of unique TCR sequences made up an early release that covered over 550 HLA-typed donors. Of the 350 to 450 genotyped donors, 65% to 90% were placed in the genetic ancestry cluster associated with self-reported Caucasian donors. The study aimed to test whether signatures of past pathogen exposure could be identified by cataloging public T cell receptors. Using immunosequencing, the study profiled T cell repertoires from 500 to 800 subjects and related those repertoires to cytomegalovirus serostatus. In addition to the first cohort of roughly 700 subjects, a separate validation cohort of 100 to 150 different subjects was used. The study combined high-throughput TCR immunosequencing, statistical association of individual TCRs with disease status, and machine learning to predict cytomegalovirus infection status. A later analysis re-analyzed previously published TCR beta repertoires from several hundred donors and added high-resolution HLA genotyping to study TCR occurrence patterns. Rather than drawing on any new phenotypic data, the later analysis identified candidate immune exposures from TCR beta sequences and the way those sequences occurred across donors. In an earlier analysis of a few hundred of the donors, high-throughput TCR beta sequencing was used to judge whether each TCR beta V gene segment behaved as functional or pseudogenic. Alongside the repertoire data, information on donor age, sex, ethnicity and CMV serostatus was compiled. In a later genetic analysis, genome-wide SNP genotypes for about three fifths of the roughly 670 donors were used, and that subset was treated as a discovery cohort. All discovery cohort repertoires had been generated using a single sequencing platform. Class I and class II HLA loci were covered by the typing at four-digit resolution. Typing coverage differed by locus: A, B, C, DRB1 and DQB1 were typed in roughly 620-630 donors, DQA1 in 500 to 550, DPA1 in approximately 610, and DPB1 in just under 490. Because of strong linkage in the cohort, a handful of DR-DQ haplotypes were treated as single units for association and clustering. Across some 400 genotyped donors of the cohort, an average of roughly 230,000 unique TCR beta nucleotide sequences per donor were sequenced, and roughly a sixth of those sequences were non-productive.

Library creation used the immunoSEQ multiplex PCR assay. For the multiplex PCR, a mixture combining 60 forward primers for TCR Vbeta segments and 13 reverse primers for TCR Jbeta segments was used. The CDR3 region of rearranged TCR beta genes was amplified from genomic DNA by a multiplex PCR assay. Amplified TCR beta libraries were sequenced as 87-base-pair reads on the Illumina HiSeq System. The authors processed their data as follows. Across the 670 or so repertoires, a later analysis counted tens of millions of unique TCR beta chains, approximately 12 million of which were shared by at least two donors. Raw reads were error-corrected and collapsed into unique sequences by a nearest-neighbor algorithm in which closely related sequences were merged to remove PCR and sequencing errors. V, D and J gene segments were assigned by aligning CDR3 sequences to IMGT reference sequences. For a sequence to be retained, at least a six-nucleotide match to both a V gene segment and a J gene segment was required. A rearrangement was called productive if the CDR3 had no stop codons and remained in frame with V and J, and every other rearrangement was called non-productive. CDR3 was defined by IMGT convention, running from the second conserved V-encoded cysteine to the conserved J-encoded phenylalanine. Sequences without an unambiguous match to a single V gene segment were excluded from the earlier analysis of over 500 of the donors. An earlier analysis of 500 to 600 of the donors classified V segments as functional when productive rearrangements were above 56.7% and as segregating when the standard deviation between donors was above 5%. A statistical classification framework was developed to diagnose cytomegalovirus status using the catalog of TCR beta chain sequences. In a later analysis, V and J genes were assigned by comparing TCR nucleotide sequences against IMGT/GENE-DB human TR gene sequences. In a later analysis, CDR3 sequences and most-parsimonious VDJ recombination scenarios were assigned using the TCRdist pipeline. In a later analysis, every TCR beta chain was defined by the combination of its CDR3 amino acid sequence and its V-gene family, and reads without a unique V-gene family were dropped. A later analysis removed 550 to 700 highly shared, low-generation-probability nucleotide sequences to deal with suspected cross-contamination and a sequencing artifact. For each public chain, a later analysis derived a clonal expansion index from normalized ranks of inferred template counts within each repertoire. In a later analysis, generation probabilities were computed using a VDJ recombination model fitted to out-of-frame rearrangements, and the results were checked against IGoR. Hypergeometric tests were used in a later analysis to score TCR-TCR, TCR-HLA and TCR-CMV co-occurrence, with a repertoire-size bias correction applied to the TCR pairs. A later analysis estimated false discovery rates by permuting HLA or CMV assignments 20 times. In a later analysis, co-occurring TCRs were grouped with DBSCAN, and TCRdist sequence similarity was added when clustering was performed within HLA-allele-positive subsets. Co-occurrence clustering excluded repertoires with fewer than 30,000 or more than 120,000 public chains, plus five with anomalous nucleotide sharing. TCRdb stores this immuneACCESS table with in-frame sequences only. Part of the clones is absent; in the studies checked, under half of the shortfall reflects unresolved V genes, and no reason is known for the rest. That table gives V, J and clone size, and the DNA gave D and trimming. For this sample the table gives fewer than 200,000 clones, of which 87% were detected only once. In total, the top ten clones hold around 0.98% of the sample.

Of note for this clone: It has no known antigen specificity. No base qualities exist here, and no much larger clone lies one base off it.

The CDR3, cysteine through phenylalanine, is 15 amino acids long. The read is trimmed to its CDR3 DNA, 45 bases read in frame from base 1. The V end loses 5 bases and the J end loses 6 bases, and a stretch of 17 bases separates them. CDR1 MNHNS and CDR2 SASEGT were looked up in the germline V gene. In total, 630 or so healthy bone marrow donors made up the cohort. At the time of sampling, every cohort member was nominally healthy, though immune exposures that went unrecorded were likely present. The donor was CMV seronegative and belonged to the group of more than 300 seronegative cohort members. A peripheral blood sample was collected from each donor, and TCR beta sequencing was performed on peripheral blood mononuclear cells. The Qiagen DNeasy Blood Extraction Kit was used to extract genomic DNA from the blood cell samples. Broader findings and caveats from the paper: When HLA alleles, especially DR and DQ, strongly co-occurred, attributing TCR associations to individual alleles was difficult. Three of the identified cytomegalovirus-associated TCR beta chains were confirmed in vitro to be specific for cytomegalovirus antigens. Because counts were too low, fewer than 20 rarely observed V segments, including chromosome 9 orphons, were excluded from the earlier analysis of fewer than 650 of the donors. A cluster of highly shared sequence variants was judged likely to represent a technical artifact of the sequencing pipeline. In a later analysis, most CMV-associated TCR beta chains were found to appear HLA-restricted, with HLA associations seemingly driven largely by CMV exposure. A further reported finding was that TCR beta sequences accurately predicted the HLA-A and HLA-B alleles for most subjects in the first cohort. Some IMGT-functional V segments, including TRBV6-2 and TRBV6-3, could not be told apart with the 87-base-pair reads, so those segments were excluded. In both the original and validation cohorts, the classifier was reported to diagnose cytomegalovirus status with high specificity and sensitivity. A later analysis reported that several top co-occurrence clusters appeared linked to parvovirus B19, influenza, CMV and Epstein-Barr virus. Linkage disequilibrium might explain the correlated functional status among segregating V segments, but an unknown experimental factor could not be excluded. The authors suggested that the approach could potentially be extended to other disease states and immunological phenotypes. This cohort had only TCR beta chains sequenced, and the lack of alpha or paired-chain data limited which features could be detected. While some public TCRs were present in many individuals, most TCR sequences turned up only very rarely across donors. A later genetic analysis associated a missense DCLRE1C variant with V-gene and J-gene trimming of TCR beta chains, and an independent cohort replicated the association. In a later analysis, TCR association rates were found to vary across HLA loci, with the most associated TCRs seen for DRB1 alleles and the fewest for HLA-C alleles. Because some donors lacked HLA typing at each locus, the association tests relied only on the typed subset. An earlier analysis of approximately 570 of the donors showed that most TCR beta V segments appeared in productive rearrangements either about 87% or about 30% of the time, which broadly matched IMGT annotations. Sequencing depth was assumed to be roughly uniform across donors in the presence/absence analyses, though that assumption may not hold. A later analysis found that HLA-associated TCR beta chains were more clonally expanded and had lower generation probabilities than equally common non-associated chains. A total of roughly 160 TCR beta chains were listed by the study as associated with cytomegalovirus. In a later genetic analysis, fewer N-insertions in productive TCRs were reported among donors in an Asian-associated ancestry cluster than the approximately 630-donor mean. Specific HLA alleles were associated with roughly 17,000 TCR beta sequences at a false discovery rate of 0.05 in a later analysis. Immune exposure information for the cohort was limited to CMV serostatus.

This clonotype was sampled from a boy aged 2 to 10 in good health and CMV-seronegative. Recombination joined TRBV6-1 with TRBJ1-5; too little of a D gene remains to name it. What was sequenced was PBMCs. The DNA sequence follows: TGTGCCAGCAGTCCCTCCCCGTCGGGGATTCAGCCCCAGCATTTT. Translated, it reads CASSPSPSGIQPQHF.